This T cell receptor (beta chain) appears in the sequencing data of a study of Graves' ophthalmopathy and Graves' hyperthyroidism. CDR1 is DFQATT, CDR2 SNEGSKA, per germline (reference sequence). The CDR3 runs 15 residues. This clonotype has a handful of counts. An end of the junction does not agree with germline; a read error may underlie this. Clinical symptoms, serum thyroxine, TRAb, thyroid ultrasound and orbital computed tomography determined diagnosis. The authors amplified TCR beta CDR3 regions from RNA transcripts. The authors performed first-round RT-PCR with HTBI primers and then a second-round multiplex PCR. One entry per CDR3 protein, called by TCRdb with MiXCR from the multiplex PCR reads. The sample includes about 500,000 distinct CDR3 sequences, approximately 35% of them seen just once.

The TCR was taken from an adult man with Graves' hyperthyroidism. This rearrangement joins TRBV20-1 to TRBJ1-2; 7 bases are shared with TRBD1. The material sequenced was peripheral blood or thyroid tissue (not recorded which). CDR3 loop: CSARGYRGSKYGYTF. DNA of the CDR3: TGCAGTGCTAGAGGATACAGGGGCTCTAAATATGGCTACACCTTC.